Included here is one T cell receptor beta chain sequence, with context. This specimen comes from a study of control samples from healthy donors and cancer patients. V was cut by 4 bases and J by 7 bases, with 17 bases left in between. This CDR3 spans 15 amino acids. Germline CDR1 reads SGHRS; CDR2 reads YFSETQ. TCRdb's table, derived via immunoSEQ multiplex PCR, lists solely in-frame clones and lacks some. This table has about 220,000 clones, roughly 94% appearing once. The chain links TRBV5-1 to TRBJ1-4, with D possibly being TRBD1 (5 bases). The receptor comes from a man in his forties or fifties in good health. The sample was blood. Here the CDR3 reads CASSVEQGRSEKLFF. The CDR3 nucleotides read TGCGCCAGCAGCGTAGAGCAGGGCAGGAGTGAAAAACTGTTTTTT.